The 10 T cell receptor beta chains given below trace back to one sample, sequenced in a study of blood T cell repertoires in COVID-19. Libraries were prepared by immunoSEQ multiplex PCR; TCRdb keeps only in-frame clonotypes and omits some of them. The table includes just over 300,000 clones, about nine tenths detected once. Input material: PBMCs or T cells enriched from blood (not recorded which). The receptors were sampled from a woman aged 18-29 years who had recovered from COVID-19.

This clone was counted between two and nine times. The CDR3 region is CASSPMGQGYYNEQFF. As DNA, the CDR3 is TGTGCCAGCAGCCCAATGGGACAGGGGTACTACAATGAGCAGTTCTTC. The rearrangement joins TRBV3-1 (or the pseudogene TRBV3-2) to TRBJ2-1, with 10 bases aligning to TRBD1. The germline V gene encodes CDR1 LGHDT and CDR2 YNNKEL (reference sequence). Trimming cost V 4 bases and J 3 bases; bases outside gene matches: 6. The CDR3 sequence is 16 residues long.

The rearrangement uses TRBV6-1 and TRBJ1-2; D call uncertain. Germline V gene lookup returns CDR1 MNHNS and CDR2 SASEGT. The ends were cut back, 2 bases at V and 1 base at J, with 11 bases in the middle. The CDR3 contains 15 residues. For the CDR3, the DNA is TGTGCCAGCAGTGAATTAGGACTGGGTAACTATGGCTACACCTTC. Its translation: CASSELGLGNYGYTF.

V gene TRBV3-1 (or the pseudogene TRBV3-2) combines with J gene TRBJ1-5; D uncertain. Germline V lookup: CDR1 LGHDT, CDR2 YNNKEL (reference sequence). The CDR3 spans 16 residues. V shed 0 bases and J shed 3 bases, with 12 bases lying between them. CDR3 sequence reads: CASSQDGEGNNQPQHF. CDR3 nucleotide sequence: TGTGCCAGCAGCCAAGATGGAGAGGGAAACAATCAGCCCCAGCATTTT.

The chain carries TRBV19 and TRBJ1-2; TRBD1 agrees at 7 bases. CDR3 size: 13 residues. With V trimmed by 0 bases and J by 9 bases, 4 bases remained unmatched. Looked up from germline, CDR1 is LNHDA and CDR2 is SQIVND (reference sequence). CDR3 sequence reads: CASSIDPTGRYTF. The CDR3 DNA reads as TGTGCCAGTAGTATAGACCCGACAGGGCGCTACACCTTC.

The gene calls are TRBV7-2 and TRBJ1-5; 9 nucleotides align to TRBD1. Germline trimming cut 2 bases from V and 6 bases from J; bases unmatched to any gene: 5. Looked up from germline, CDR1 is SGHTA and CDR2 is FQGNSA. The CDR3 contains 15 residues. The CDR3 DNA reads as TGTGCCAGCAGCTTATGGACAGGGGAGGGTCAGCCCCAGCATTTT. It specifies CASSLWTGEGQPQHF. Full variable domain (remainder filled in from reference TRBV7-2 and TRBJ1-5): GAGVSQSPSNKVTEKGKDVELRCDPISGHTALYWYRQSLGQGLEFLIYFQGNSAPDKSGLPSDRFSAERTGGSVSTLTIQRTQQEDSAVYLCASSLWTGEGQPQHFGDGTRLSIL.

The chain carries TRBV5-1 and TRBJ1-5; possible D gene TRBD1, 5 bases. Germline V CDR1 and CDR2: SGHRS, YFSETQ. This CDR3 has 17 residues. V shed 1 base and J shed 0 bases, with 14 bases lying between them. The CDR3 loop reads CASSLRGREASNQPQHF. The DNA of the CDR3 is TGCGCCAGCAGCTTGCGGGGCAGGGAGGCTAGCAATCAGCCCCAGCATTTT.

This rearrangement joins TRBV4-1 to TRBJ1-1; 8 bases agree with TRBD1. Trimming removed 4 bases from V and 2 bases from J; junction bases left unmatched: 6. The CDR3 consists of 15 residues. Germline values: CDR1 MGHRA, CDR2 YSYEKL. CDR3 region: CASSLQQGGNTEAFF. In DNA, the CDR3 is TGCGCCAGCAGCCTACAACAGGGGGGAAACACTGAAGCTTTCTTT.

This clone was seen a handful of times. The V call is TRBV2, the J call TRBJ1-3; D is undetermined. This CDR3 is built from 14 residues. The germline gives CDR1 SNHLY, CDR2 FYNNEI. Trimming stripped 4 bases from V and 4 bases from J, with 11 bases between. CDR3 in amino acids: CASSASSRGNTIYF. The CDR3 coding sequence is TGTGCCAGCAGTGCGAGCAGCAGGGGAAACACCATATATTTT. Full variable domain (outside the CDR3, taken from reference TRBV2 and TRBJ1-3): EPEVTQTPSHQVTQMGQEVILRCVPISNHLYFYWYRQILGQKVEFLVSFYNNEISEKSEIFDDQFSVERPDGSNFTLKIRSTKLEDSAMYFCASSASSRGNTIYFGEGSWLTVV.

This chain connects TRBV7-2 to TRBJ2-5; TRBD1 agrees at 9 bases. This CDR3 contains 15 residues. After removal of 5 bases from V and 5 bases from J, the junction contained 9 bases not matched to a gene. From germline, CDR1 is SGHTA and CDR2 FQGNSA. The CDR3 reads CASSNPTTGGETQYF. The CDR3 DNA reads TGTGCCAGCAGCAATCCGACCACAGGGGGCGAGACCCAGTACTTC. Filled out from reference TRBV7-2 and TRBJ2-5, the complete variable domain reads GAGVSQSPSNKVTEKGKDVELRCDPISGHTALYWYRQSLGQGLEFLIYFQGNSAPDKSGLPSDRFSAERTGGSVSTLTIQRTQQEDSAVYLCASSNPTTGGETQYFGPGTRLLVL.

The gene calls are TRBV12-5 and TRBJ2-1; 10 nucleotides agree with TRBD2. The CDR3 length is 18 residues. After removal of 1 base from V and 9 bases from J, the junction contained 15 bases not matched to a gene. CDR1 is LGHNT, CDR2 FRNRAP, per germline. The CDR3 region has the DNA TGTGCTAGTGGTTTGGCCGGTCAAGCGGGACTAGCGTTTGGTGAGCAGTTCTTC. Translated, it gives CASGLAGQAGLAFGEQFF.